This passage covers 7 T cell receptor beta chains from one sample sequenced in a study of blood T cell repertoires in COVID-19. Some clones are missing from TCRdb's copy, which holds only in-frame ones; the method was immunoSEQ multiplex PCR. This sample has fewer than 200,000 clones, with approximately 78% found just once. Material for sequencing was PBMCs or T cells enriched from blood (not recorded which). These receptors were collected from a woman aged 50 to 65 who had recovered from COVID-19.

This chain connects TRBV30 to TRBJ1-4; D is unclear. Looked up from germline, CDR1 is GTSNPN and CDR2 is SVGIG (reference sequence). The V gene lost 2 bases and the J gene lost 4 bases, with 8 bases spanning the gap. The CDR3 extends over 13 amino acids. CDR3 bases: TGTGCCTGGAGTTCCACTCTTAATGAAAAACTGTTTTTT. Translation gives CAWSSTLNEKLFF.

This clone has more than one count but fewer than ten. This chain links TRBV18 with TRBJ1-4; D not resolved. CDR3 size: 15 residues. Germline V lookup: CDR1 KGHSH, CDR2 LQKENI. The V gene lost 1 base and the J gene lost 4 bases, with 10 bases spanning the gap. This CDR3 is CASSPHFSSNEKLFF. CDR3 nucleotide sequence: TGTGCCAGCTCACCACATTTTTCTAGTAATGAAAAACTGTTTTTT.

In its sample, this clone was seen a few times. V gene TRBV4-2 combines with J gene TRBJ2-7; TRBD2 is a possible D gene (6 bases). V was pared by 0 bases and J by 5 bases, with 17 bases between. The germline CDR1 and CDR2 sequences are LGHNA and YNFKEQ. The length of the CDR3 is 16 residues. DNA of the CDR3: TGTGCCAGCAGCCAAGAGTCTGCGGGACGTCGCGACGAGCAGTACTTC. Translated, it gives CASSQESAGRRDEQYF.

This rearrangement joins TRBV5-4 to TRBJ2-3; the match to TRBD2 covers 8 bases. V lost 0 bases and J lost 3; bases outside the gene matches: 3. The CDR3 is made up of 15 amino acids. Germline V gives CDR1 SGHNT, CDR2 YYREEE (reference sequence). CDR3 residues: CASSLEQRETDTQYF. The CDR3 DNA sequence: TGTGCCAGCAGCTTGGAACAGCGGGAGACAGATACGCAGTATTTT.

This clone was detected a few times. The chain uses TRBV24-1 and TRBJ2-2; D is possibly TRBD2 (7 bases). The CDR3 covers 17 residues. Looked up from germline, CDR1 is KGHDR and CDR2 is SFDVKD. The V gene lost 4 bases and the J gene lost 1 base, with 15 bases spanning the gap. For the CDR3, the DNA is TGTGCCACCAGTGAACCAAAGGGGGGGATGAACACCGGGGAGCTGTTTTTT. It is translated as CATSEPKGGMNTGELFF.

This chain links TRBV24-1 with TRBJ2-5; D is unresolved. The CDR3 has 13 residues. Trimming removed 9 bases from V and 1 base from J, with 11 bases in between. CDR1 and CDR2 from the germline V gene are KGHDR and SFDVKD. The CDR3: CATEAPGQETQYF. The CDR3 coding sequence is TGTGCCACCGAGGCTCCGGGCCAAGAGACCCAGTACTTC.

This chain links TRBV2 with TRBJ1-6, with 8 bases aligning to TRBD1. Germline CDR1 and CDR2: SNHLY and FYNNEI. This CDR3 spans 14 amino acids. The V and J ends lost 6 bases and 5 bases, in that order; junction bases with no gene match: 3. The CDR3 DNA sequence: TGTGCCAGCAGCGACAGGGGAAATAATTCACCCCTCCACTTT. Its translation: CASSDRGNNSPLHF.